The clone carrying this T cell receptor (beta chain) was seen more than once but under ten times. The data were obtained in a study of T cell repertoires in cytomegalovirus infection. Across the study: Indicated by public TCR beta signatures were CMV infection and matching HLA type.

TCRdb called the reads again in MiXCR, with one record for every CDR3 protein. The sample shows just under 300,000 distinct CDR3 sequences, about a tenth of them seen only once. CDR1 is DFQATT and CDR2 is SNEGSKA in the germline V gene (reference sequence). V lost 0 bases and J lost 5, with 13 bases in between. The CDR3 consists of 14 residues. The sequence came from a human donor in good health (CMV status not recorded). Some clones in this sample may be carry-over from other donors' samples. Material for sequencing was PBMCs. The rearrangement uses TRBV20-1 and TRBJ1-1; D remains unclear. The DNA for the CDR3 is TGCAGTGCTAGAGAGCAGCTAACAACAACTGAAGCTTTCTTT. This encodes CSAREQLTTTEAFF.